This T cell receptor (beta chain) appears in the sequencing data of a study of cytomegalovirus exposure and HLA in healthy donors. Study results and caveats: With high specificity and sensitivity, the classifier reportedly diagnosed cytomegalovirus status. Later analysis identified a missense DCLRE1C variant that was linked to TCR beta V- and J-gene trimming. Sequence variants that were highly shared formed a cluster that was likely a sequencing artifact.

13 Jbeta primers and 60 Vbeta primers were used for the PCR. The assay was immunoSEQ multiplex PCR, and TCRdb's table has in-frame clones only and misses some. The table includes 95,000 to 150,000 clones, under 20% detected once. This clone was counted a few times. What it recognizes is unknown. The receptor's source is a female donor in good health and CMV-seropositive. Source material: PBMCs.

CDR3 in DNA: TGCGCCAGCAAAAACAGGGCCCACAGCTACCATAGCAATCAGCCCCAGCATTTT. Translated: CASKNRAHSYHSNQPQHF. V and J are TRBV10-1 and TRBJ1-5; D possibly corresponds to TRBD1 (6 bases). The germline V gene has CDR1 WNHNN and CDR2 SYGVQD (reference sequence). Trimming shortened V by 7 bases and J by 0 bases, and 22 bases separated the two germline ends. The CDR3 extends over 18 amino acids.